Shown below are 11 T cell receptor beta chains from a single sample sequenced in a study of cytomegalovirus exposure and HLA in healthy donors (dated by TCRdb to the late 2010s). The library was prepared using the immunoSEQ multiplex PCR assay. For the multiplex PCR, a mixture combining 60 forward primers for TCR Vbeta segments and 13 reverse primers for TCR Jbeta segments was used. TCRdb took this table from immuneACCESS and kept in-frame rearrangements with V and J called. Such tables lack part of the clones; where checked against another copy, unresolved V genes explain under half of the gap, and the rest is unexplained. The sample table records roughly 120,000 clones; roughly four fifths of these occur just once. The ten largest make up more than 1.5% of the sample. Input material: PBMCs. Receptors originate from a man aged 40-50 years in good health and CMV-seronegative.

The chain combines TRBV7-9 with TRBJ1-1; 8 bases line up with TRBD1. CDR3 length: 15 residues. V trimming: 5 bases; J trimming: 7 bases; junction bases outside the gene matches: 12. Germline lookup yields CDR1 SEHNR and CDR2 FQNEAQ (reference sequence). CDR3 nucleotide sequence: TGTGCCAGCAGCCATTCCCCAACAGGGGGGGTTGAAGCTTTCTTT. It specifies CASSHSPTGGVEAFF.

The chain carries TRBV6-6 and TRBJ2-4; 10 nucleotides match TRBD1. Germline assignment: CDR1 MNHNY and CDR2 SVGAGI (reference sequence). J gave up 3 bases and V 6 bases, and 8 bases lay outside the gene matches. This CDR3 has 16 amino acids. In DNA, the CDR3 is TGTGCCAGCAGAGGGACAGGGGCGGAAGTCAAAAACATTCAGTACTTC. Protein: CASRGTGAEVKNIQYF.

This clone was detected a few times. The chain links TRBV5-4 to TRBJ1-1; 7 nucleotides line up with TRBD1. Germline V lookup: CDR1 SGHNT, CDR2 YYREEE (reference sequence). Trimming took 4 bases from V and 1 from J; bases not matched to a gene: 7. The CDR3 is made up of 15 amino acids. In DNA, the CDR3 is TGTGCCAGCAGCCGGACAGGTTTAGAGAACACTGAAGCTTTCTTT. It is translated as CASSRTGLENTEAFF.

The CDR3 nucleotides are TGTGCCAGCAGCTTTGCGGGGGGGGTGAACACCGGGGAGCTGTTTTTT. Amino acid sequence: CASSFAGGVNTGELFF. The chain uses TRBV7-2 and TRBJ2-2; the match to TRBD2 covers 9 bases. V lost 3 bases and J lost 1; bases outside the gene matches: 3. Germline CDR1 is SGHTA and CDR2 is FQGNSA. This CDR3 spans 16 amino acids.

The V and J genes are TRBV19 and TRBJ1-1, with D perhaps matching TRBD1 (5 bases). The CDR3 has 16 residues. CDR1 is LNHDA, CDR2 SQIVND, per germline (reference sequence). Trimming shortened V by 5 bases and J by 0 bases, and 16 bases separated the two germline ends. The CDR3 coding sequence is TGTGCCAGTAGTTCAGGGAGGGGTAGGGTGAACACTGAAGCTTTCTTT. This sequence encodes CASSSGRGRVNTEAFF.

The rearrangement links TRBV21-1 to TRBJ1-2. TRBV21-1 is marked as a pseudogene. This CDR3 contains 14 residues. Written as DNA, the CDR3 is TGTGCCAGCAGCAAAGGTAAAGGAGGCTATGGCTACACCTTC. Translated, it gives CASSKGKGGYGYTF.

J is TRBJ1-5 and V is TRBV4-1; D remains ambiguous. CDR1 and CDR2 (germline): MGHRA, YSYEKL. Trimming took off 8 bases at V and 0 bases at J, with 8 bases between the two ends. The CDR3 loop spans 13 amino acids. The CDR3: CASREGSNQPQHF. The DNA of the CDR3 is TGCGCCAGCCGAGAGGGTAGCAATCAGCCCCAGCATTTT.

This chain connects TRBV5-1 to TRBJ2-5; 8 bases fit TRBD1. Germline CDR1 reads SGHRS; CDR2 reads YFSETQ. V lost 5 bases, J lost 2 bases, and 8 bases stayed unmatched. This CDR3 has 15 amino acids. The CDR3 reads CASSTQTGVQETQYF. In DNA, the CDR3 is TGCGCCAGCAGTACCCAGACAGGGGTACAAGAGACCCAGTACTTC.

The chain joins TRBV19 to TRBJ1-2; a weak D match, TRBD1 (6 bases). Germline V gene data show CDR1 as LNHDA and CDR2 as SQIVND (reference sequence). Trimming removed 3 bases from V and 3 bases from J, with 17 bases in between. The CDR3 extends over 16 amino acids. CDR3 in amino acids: CASSIYTGRRDYGYTF. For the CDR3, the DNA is TGTGCCAGTAGTATTTACACAGGGAGACGCGACTATGGCTACACCTTC.

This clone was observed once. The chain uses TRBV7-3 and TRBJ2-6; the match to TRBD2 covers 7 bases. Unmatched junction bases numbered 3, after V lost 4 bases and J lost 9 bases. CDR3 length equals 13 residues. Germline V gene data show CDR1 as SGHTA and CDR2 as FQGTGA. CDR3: CASSSGLDNVLTF. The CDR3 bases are TGTGCCAGCAGCTCAGGACTAGACAACGTCCTGACTTTC.

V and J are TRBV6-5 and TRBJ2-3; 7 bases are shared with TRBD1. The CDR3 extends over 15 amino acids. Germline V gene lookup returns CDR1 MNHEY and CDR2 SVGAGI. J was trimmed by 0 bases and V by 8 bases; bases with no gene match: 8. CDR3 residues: CASHGHRGSTDTQYF. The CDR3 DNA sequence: TGTGCCAGCCATGGTCACAGGGGTAGCACAGATACGCAGTATTTT.